Listed below are T cell receptor beta chains from one sample, sequenced in a study of T cell responses to AZD1222 COVID-19 vaccine. Using immunoSEQ multiplex PCR, the repertoire was profiled, and TCRdb retains in-frame clones only, with some absent. Of 130,000 or so clones listed, 80% to 90% are singletons. Sequencing used peripheral blood, obtained on day 0 of AZD1222 vaccination. The receptors shown here come from an adult in good health. CDR3s include the opening cysteine and the closing phenylalanine or tryptophan. Fields, in order: CDR3 protein, CDR3 DNA, V gene, J gene, D gene, clone size. The D gene is left open where the match is weak. Clone size, where shown, is once, few, many, or a class for clones that have expanded.

CASRAGLYNEQFF	TGTGCCAGCAGAGCGGGGCTTTACAATGAGCAGTTCTTC	TRBV28	TRBJ2-1	TRBD2	NA
CASSYLAGQTYEQYF	TGTGCCAGCAGTTACCTGGCCGGACAGACCTACGAGCAGTACTTC	TRBV6-2/TRBV6-3	TRBJ2-7	NA	NA
CASSELSMGDRVGDTQYF	TGTGCCAGCAGTGAATTGTCTATGGGGGACAGGGTGGGAGATACGCAGTATTTT	TRBV6-1	TRBJ2-3	TRBD1	NA
CSVGTGTYEQYF	TGCAGCGTTGGGACAGGAACCTACGAGCAGTACTTC	TRBV29-1	TRBJ2-7	TRBD1	once
CASSSAGGGATDTQYF	TGTGCCAGCAGCTCCGCAGGCGGGGGGGCCACAGATACGCAGTATTTT	TRBV7-9	TRBJ2-3	TRBD2	NA
CASSLGGLAAAREQFF	TGTGCCAGCAGCTTAGGCGGACTAGCGGCCGCGCGTGAGCAGTTCTTC	TRBV7-2	TRBJ2-1	TRBD2	NA
CASSNRGRPLETQYF	TGTGCCAGTAGTAATCGGGGACGACCTTTAGAGACCCAGTACTTC	TRBV19	TRBJ2-5	NA	NA
CAWSSGSTDTQYF	TGTGCCTGGAGTAGTGGCAGCACAGATACGCAGTATTTT	TRBV30	TRBJ2-3	NA	NA
CASSYGPSQYF	TGTGCCAGCAGTTACGGGCCCTCCCAGTACTTC	TRBV6-5	TRBJ2-7	NA	NA
CASRAARGTGGYEQYF	TGTGCCAGCAGGGCCGCTAGAGGGACAGGGGGCTACGAGCAGTACTTC	TRBV27	TRBJ2-7	TRBD1	NA
CASTTGGYNSPLHF	TGTGCCAGCACCACAGGGGGTTATAATTCACCCCTCCACTTT	TRBV4-2	TRBJ1-6	TRBD1	NA